This T cell receptor beta chain originates from a study of blood T cell repertoires in COVID-19. Background on the study: Sources were T cells, B-cell-depleted T cells, or PBMCs; the material itself was cDNA or gDNA.

V lost 0 bases and J 4 bases, leaving 10 bases between the germline ends. Germline V CDR1 and CDR2: GTSNPN, SVGIG (reference sequence). CDR3 length: 14 amino acids. Profiling relied on immunoSEQ multiplex PCR, and the TCRdb table lists in-frame clones only, not all of them. The table has a few hundred thousand clones, 88% seen once. The sequence derives from a human donor in a cohort sampled during active COVID-19. J is TRBJ1-3 and V is TRBV30; the D is unclear. Sequencing was carried out using peripheral blood. The CDR3 coding sequence is TGTGCCTGGAGTGTCCCCGGGATGGGAAACACCATATATTTT. Its translation: CAWSVPGMGNTIYF. Based on the CDR3 plus reference TRBV30 and TRBJ1-3, the full variable domain is SQTIHQWPATLVQPVGSPLSLECTVEGTSNPNLYWYRQAAGRGLQLLFYSVGIGQISSEVPQNLSASRPQDRQFILSSKKLLLSDSGFYLCAWSVPGMGNTIYFGEGSWLTVV.